This TCR beta chain was recovered during a study of regulatory T cells in long-lasting Graves disease. Regarding the study as a whole: Persistent Graves' patients had lower TCR diversity than newly diagnosed ones.

Time point here: newly diagnosed GD, antithyroid drugs for less than 3 months. The TCR library was made from RNA that had been extracted from PBMCs in TRIzol. Under American Thyroid Association guidelines, Graves' disease was diagnosed. This clonotype showed up just a few times. The antigen remains unidentified. Germline CDR1 is LNHNV and CDR2 is YYDKDF (reference sequence). This CDR3 is built from 13 residues. The V gene lost 0 bases and the J gene lost 3 bases, with 6 bases spanning the gap. With iRepertoire HTBI primers and Arm-PCR of CDR3 regions, TCR beta libraries were built. TCRdb re-called the multiplex PCR reads with MiXCR, one entry per CDR3 protein. The sample records 580,000 or so distinct CDR3 sequences, 16% being singletons. This sample was shared with a second study, whose subject was T cells in Graves' hyperthyroidism and ophthalmopathy.

The sample in question was peripheral blood mononuclear cells (PBMCs), obtained at new diagnosis, from a patient treated with antithyroid drugs. This receptor was obtained from a man between 18 and 29 years old with Graves disease. The chain couples TRBV15 to TRBJ2-7; D unresolved. The CDR3 sequence is CATSRDWGYEQYF. The CDR3, as DNA: TGTGCCACCAGCAGAGATTGGGGCTACGAGCAGTACTTC.